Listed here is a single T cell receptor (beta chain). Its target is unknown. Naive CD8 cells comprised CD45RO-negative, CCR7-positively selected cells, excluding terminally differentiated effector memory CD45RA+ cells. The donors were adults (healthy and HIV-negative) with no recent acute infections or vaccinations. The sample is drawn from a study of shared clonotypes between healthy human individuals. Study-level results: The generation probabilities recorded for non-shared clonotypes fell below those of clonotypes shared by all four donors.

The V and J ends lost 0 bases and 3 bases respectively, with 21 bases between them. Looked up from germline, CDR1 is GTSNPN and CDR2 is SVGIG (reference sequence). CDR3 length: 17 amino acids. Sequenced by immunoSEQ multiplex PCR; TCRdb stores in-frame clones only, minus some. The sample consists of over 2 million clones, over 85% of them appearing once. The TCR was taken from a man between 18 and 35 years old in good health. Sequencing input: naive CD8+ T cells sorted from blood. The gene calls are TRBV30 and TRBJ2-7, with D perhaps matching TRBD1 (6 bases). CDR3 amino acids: CAWSVYSGQLPFYEQYF. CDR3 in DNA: TGTGCCTGGAGTGTATATTCTGGACAGTTACCCTTCTACGAGCAGTACTTC.